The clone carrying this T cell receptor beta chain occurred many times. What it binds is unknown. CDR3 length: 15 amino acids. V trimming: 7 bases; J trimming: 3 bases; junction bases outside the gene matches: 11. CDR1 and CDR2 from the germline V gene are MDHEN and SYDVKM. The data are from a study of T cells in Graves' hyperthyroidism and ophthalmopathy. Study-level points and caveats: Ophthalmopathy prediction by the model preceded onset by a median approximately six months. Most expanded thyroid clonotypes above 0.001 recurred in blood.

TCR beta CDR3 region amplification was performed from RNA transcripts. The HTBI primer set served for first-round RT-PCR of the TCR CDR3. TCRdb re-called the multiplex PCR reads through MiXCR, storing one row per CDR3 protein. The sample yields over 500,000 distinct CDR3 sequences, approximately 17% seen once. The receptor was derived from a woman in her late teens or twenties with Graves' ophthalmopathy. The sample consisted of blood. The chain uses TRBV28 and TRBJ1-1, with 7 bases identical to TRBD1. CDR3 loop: CASTLGGGEDTEAFF. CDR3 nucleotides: TGTGCCAGCACCCTAGGAGGGGGCGAGGACACTGAAGCTTTCTTT.